The 29 T cell receptor beta chains below come from one sample, sequenced in a study of cytomegalovirus exposure and HLA in healthy donors. PCR was performed using 60 Vbeta and 13 Jbeta primers. The method was immunoSEQ multiplex PCR; TCRdb's version includes in-frame clones alone and lacks a portion of them. The sample contains around 230,000 clones, roughly 85% of which appear only once. The sequencing input was PBMCs. Source of these receptors: a girl aged 2 to 9 in good health and CMV-seronegative.

The chain has TRBV6-1 and TRBJ2-7; 9 positions agree with TRBD1. The junction had 1 base not matched to a gene; V was cut back by 5 bases and J by 2 bases. Germline CDR1 MNHNS, CDR2 SASEGT. CDR3 length equals 13 residues. This CDR3 is CASSRDRAYEQYF. In DNA form, the CDR3 reads TGTGCCAGCAGTCGGGACAGGGCCTACGAGCAGTACTTC.

The genes are TRBV5-1 and TRBJ1-1; no clear D. The length of the CDR3 is 13 residues. CDR1 and CDR2 (germline): SGHRS, YFSETQ. Trimming removed 0 bases from V and 5 bases from J, with 8 bases in between. The CDR3, as DNA: TGCGCCAGCAGCTTGGAAGGCAGGACTGAAGCTTTCTTT. It codes for CASSLEGRTEAFF. The full variable domain, in which reference TRBV5-1 and TRBJ1-1 provide the parts outside the CDR3, is KAGVTQTPRYLIKTRGQQVTLSCSPISGHRSVSWYQQTPGQGLQFLFEYFSETQRNKGNFPGRFSGRQFSNSRSEMNVSTLELGDSALYLCASSLEGRTEAFFGQGTRLTVV.

The rearrangement uses TRBV5-1 and TRBJ2-1; no clear D. CDR1 is SGHRS, CDR2 YFSETQ, per germline. V lost 4 bases to trimming and J lost 8 bases, with 19 bases between them. CDR3 size: 15 residues. The CDR3 here is CASSPPTSGRHEQFF. The CDR3, as DNA: TGCGCCAGCAGCCCGCCGACATCCGGCAGGCATGAGCAGTTCTTC.

This clone was seen only a few times. Compared with germline, one end of the junction differs, possibly owing to a read error. This chain connects TRBV18 to TRBJ2-7; maybe TRBD1 (5 bases). CDR1 and CDR2 from the germline V gene are KGHSH and LQKENI. The CDR3 totals 14 residues. The CDR3 nucleotides are TGTGCCAGCTCACTAGGGGCGAGCTCCAACGAGCAGTACTTC. It codes for CASSLGASSNEQYF.

The CDR3 sequence is CASSLPGLAGGQNEQFF. CDR3 in DNA: TGTGCCAGCTCGCTTCCGGGACTAGCGGGGGGGCAAAATGAGCAGTTCTTC. The chain recombines TRBV18 with TRBJ2-1, with 16 bases identical to TRBD2. The CDR3 has 17 amino acids. The junction had 9 bases not matched to a gene; V was cut back by 6 bases and J by 7 bases. Looked up from germline, CDR1 is KGHSH and CDR2 is LQKENI.

This clone showed up just a few times. Other DNA sequences from this sample encode an identical CDR3 as well. The genes are TRBV9 and TRBJ1-2; 7 positions match TRBD1. The length of the CDR3 is 13 residues. With 0 bases clipped from V and 4 bases from J, the junction kept 0 bases outside the gene matches. CDR1 and CDR2 (germline): SGDLS, YYNGEE. In DNA form, the CDR3 reads TGTGCCAGCAGCGTAGCAGGGGGCTATGGCTACACCTTC. Translated: CASSVAGGYGYTF.

The V call is TRBV2, the J call TRBJ1-5; 8 nucleotides match TRBD1. The CDR3 totals 11 residues. The V gene's germline CDR1 is SNHLY and CDR2 FYNNEI. Trimming removed 4 bases from V and 12 bases from J; junction bases left unmatched: 2. The CDR3 sequence is CASSGQGLQHF. Written as DNA, the CDR3 is TGTGCCAGCAGTGGACAGGGGCTCCAGCATTTT.

This clone was counted between two and nine times. The J gene is TRBJ1-1, the V gene TRBV6-5; TRBD1 is a possible D gene (6 bases). Trimming took 7 bases from V and 5 from J, leaving 17 bases between them. CDR3 length: 14 residues. Germline V gives CDR1 MNHEY, CDR2 SVGAGI. CDR3 nucleotide sequence: TGTGCCAGCACAGGGGCCGGGGTGGGAACTGAAGCTTTCTTT. Its protein product is CASTGAGVGTEAFF.

The chain recombines TRBV11-2 with TRBJ2-5; D is uncertain. This CDR3 region has 14 residues. Germline-derived CDR1 and CDR2 are SGHAT and FQNNGV. V was clipped by 4 bases and J by 4 bases, with 13 bases between them. The CDR3 DNA follows: TGTGCCAGCAGCTCCCAGGCCAGTCGAGAGACCCAGTACTTC. This translates into CASSSQASRETQYF.

V and J are TRBV6-5 and TRBJ1-6; unclear D gene. Germline V gene lookup returns CDR1 MNHEY and CDR2 SVGAGI. The CDR3 is made up of 15 amino acids. The V and J ends lost 1 base and 4 bases respectively, with 8 bases between them. The CDR3 DNA reads TGTGCCAGCAGTTACTACCAGGATTATAATTCACCCCTCCACTTT. Protein sequence: CASSYYQDYNSPLHF.

The chain links TRBV5-8 to TRBJ1-2; D may be TRBD1 (5 bases). This CDR3 is 13 amino acids long. Trimming pared 3 bases from V and 0 bases from J, leaving 6 bases between. CDR1 SGHTS and CDR2 YDEGEE come from the germline V gene. The CDR3 region has the DNA TGTGCCAGCAGCTCGGACACTAACTATGGCTACACCTTC. It codes for CASSSDTNYGYTF.

The rearrangement uses TRBV29-1 and TRBJ2-3; 10 nucleotides agree with TRBD2. This CDR3 has 13 residues. Looked up from germline, CDR1 is SQVTM and CDR2 is ANQGSEA. V lost 6 bases, J lost 3 bases, and 3 bases stayed unmatched. The CDR3 bases are TGCAGCGTCAGCGGGAGGGCAACAGATACGCAGTATTTT. As protein: CSVSGRATDTQYF.

V is TRBV21-1 and J is TRBJ1-1; the table assigns TRBD1, which was not confirmed against the DNA. TRBV21-1 is reported as a pseudogene. The CDR3 totals 13 residues. The CDR3 loop is CASNYQGETEAFF. CDR3 sequence (DNA): TGTGCCAGCAATTATCAGGGGGAAACTGAAGCTTTCTTT.

V is TRBV18 and J is TRBJ2-2; possibly TRBD1 for D (6 bases). This CDR3 has 18 amino acids. Between the trimmed V and J ends, which lost 0 bases and 0 bases, there was a span of 14 bases. The V gene's germline CDR1 is KGHSH and CDR2 LQKENI. CDR3 residues: CASSPPRTEKANTGELFF. The CDR3 DNA reads as TGTGCCAGCTCACCACCGAGGACAGAGAAAGCGAACACCGGGGAGCTGTTTTTT.

The chain has TRBV9 and TRBJ2-2; 8 positions match TRBD2. Germline V gene data show CDR1 as SGDLS and CDR2 as YYNGEE. With V trimmed by 0 bases and J by 6 bases, 7 bases remained unmatched. The CDR3 runs to 16 residues. In nucleotides, the CDR3 is TGTGCCAGCAGCGTAGGGAACGGGAGGGTGTCCGGGGAGCTGTTTTTT. Encoded protein: CASSVGNGRVSGELFF.

This clone was detected once. V usage is TRBV2 and J usage is TRBJ2-7; possibly TRBD1 for D (6 bases). Germline CDR1 SNHLY, CDR2 FYNNEI. The CDR3 spans 20 residues. V was shortened by 7 bases and J by 0 bases, with 31 bases between the two germline ends. The DNA of the CDR3 is TGTGCCAGCACCGACCCGATTTCCTCTGACCAGGGGCCCCTCTCCTACGAGCAGTACTTC. Translating gives CASTDPISSDQGPLSYEQYF. Full variable domain (missing parts from reference TRBV2 and TRBJ2-7): EPEVTQTPSHQVTQMGQEVILRCVPISNHLYFYWYRQILGQKVEFLVSFYNNEISEKSEIFDDQFSVERPDGSNFTLKIRSTKLEDSAMYFCASTDPISSDQGPLSYEQYFGPGTRLTVT.

This clone was observed a handful of times. The CDR3 nucleotides read TGTGCCAGCACCAGAGGGACAGGGTGGAACACTGAAGCTTTCTTT. Translated, it gives CASTRGTGWNTEAFF. The genes are TRBV6-6 and TRBJ1-1, with 9 bases aligning to TRBD1. In germline, CDR1 is MNHNY, CDR2 SVGAGI (reference sequence). CDR3 size: 15 residues. V trimming: 7 bases; J trimming: 1 base; junction bases outside the gene matches: 7.

As DNA, the CDR3 is TGCGCCAGCTCACTCCGGGGGGCAGATACGCAGTATTTT. Translation gives CASSLRGADTQYF. This chain uses TRBV5-1 with TRBJ2-3; 7 positions match TRBD2. V shed 7 bases and J 4 bases; nucleotides not matched to a gene: 6. The CDR3 consists of 13 residues. CDR1 is SGHRS, CDR2 YFSETQ, per germline.

This clone has only one observation. The V and J genes are TRBV9 and TRBJ2-1; 13 nucleotides line up with TRBD2. There are 16 residues in the CDR3. From germline, CDR1 is SGDLS and CDR2 YYNGEE. Trimming cost V 3 bases and J 8 bases; bases outside gene matches: 8. CDR3 DNA: TGTGCCAGCAGCGCTCTAGGACTAGCGGGAGTCGATGAGCAGTTCTTC. Translation gives CASSALGLAGVDEQFF.

This chain joins TRBV7-7 and TRBJ2-1; TRBD2 matches 10 bases. Per the germline V gene, CDR1 is SSHAT and CDR2 is FNYEAQ (reference sequence). The J segment lost 9 bases and the V segment lost 2 bases, leaving 16 bases of the junction unmatched. The CDR3 has 18 residues. The CDR3 is CASSLNPRASGRIGEQFF. The CDR3, as DNA: TGTGCCAGCAGCTTAAATCCTAGGGCTAGCGGGAGAATAGGTGAGCAGTTCTTC.

This clone was observed a few times. The CDR3: CASNDRASTEAFF. CDR3 nucleotide sequence: TGTGCCAGCAACGACAGGGCCTCCACTGAAGCTTTCTTT. This chain uses TRBV6-5 with TRBJ1-1, with TRBD1 matching 7 bases. The length of the CDR3 is 13 residues. J was trimmed by 4 bases and V by 7 bases; bases with no gene match: 6. The germline gives CDR1 MNHEY, CDR2 SVGAGI.

This chain connects TRBV5-6 to TRBJ1-1; D gene ambiguous. The CDR3 extends over 13 amino acids. Germline V lookup: CDR1 SGHDT, CDR2 YYEEEE. Trimming shortened V by 2 bases and J by 4 bases, and 9 bases separated the two germline ends. This CDR3 is CASSFWERTEAFF. CDR3 nucleotides: TGTGCCAGCAGCTTCTGGGAGCGCACTGAAGCTTTCTTT.

The chain combines TRBV6-1 with TRBJ2-7; TRBD2 agrees at 8 bases. V lost 0 bases and J lost 2; bases outside the gene matches: 9. The CDR3 loop spans 17 amino acids. CDR1 MNHNS and CDR2 SASEGT come from the germline V gene. Here the CDR3 DNA reads TGTGCCAGCAGTGAAGCGGGTTTGCTAGCGGGTCCCTACGAGCAGTACTTC. Its protein product is CASSEAGLLAGPYEQYF.

The chain carries TRBV6-5 and TRBJ1-5; D gene unclear. This CDR3 spans 15 amino acids. The germline CDR1 and CDR2 sequences are MNHEY and SVGAGI. V lost 0 bases to trimming and J lost 2 bases, with 8 bases between them. CDR3 residues: CASSYSGAGNQPQHF. As DNA, the CDR3 is TGTGCCAGCAGTTACTCGGGAGCAGGCAATCAGCCCCAGCATTTT.

The CDR3 region is CASSQPFTGTFTGELFF. DNA of the CDR3: TGTGCCAGCAGCCAGCCTTTCACCGGGACTTTCACCGGGGAGCTGTTTTTT. The V gene is TRBV4-2, the J gene TRBJ2-2, with D possibly being TRBD2 (6 bases). The V gene's germline CDR1 is LGHNA and CDR2 YNFKEQ. The V end was cut by 3 bases, the J end by 4 bases, with 18 bases between. This CDR3 region has 17 residues.

The rearrangement joins TRBV19 to TRBJ1-2, with 12 bases that match TRBD1. Per the germline V gene, CDR1 is LNHDA and CDR2 is SQIVND (reference sequence). The CDR3 is 17 amino acids. J was trimmed by 4 bases and V by 5 bases; bases with no gene match: 11. In DNA form, the CDR3 reads TGTGCCAGTAGTCCATCCGGGACAGGGGGCCGGAGCTATGGCTACACCTTC. As protein: CASSPSGTGGRSYGYTF.

The J gene is TRBJ2-7, the V gene TRBV19; D is possibly TRBD1 (6 bases). Germline CDR1 is LNHDA and CDR2 is SQIVND (reference sequence). V lost 4 bases, J lost 7 bases, and 14 bases lay in between. CDR3 length: 13 amino acids. For the CDR3, the DNA is TGTGCCAGTAGTAATGGCAGGGGTAGGGAGCAGTACTTC. The encoded protein is CASSNGRGREQYF. Full variable domain (missing parts from reference TRBV19 and TRBJ2-7): DGGITQSPKYLFRKEGQNVTLSCEQNLNHDAMYWYRQDPGQGLRLIYYSQIVNDFQKGDIAEGYSVSREKKESFPLTVTSAQKNPTAFYLCASSNGRGREQYFGPGTRLTVT.

The chain employs TRBV7-8 and TRBJ1-5; tentative D call: TRBD1 (6 bases). The CDR3 runs 16 residues. The germline V and J ends were trimmed by 5 bases and 2 bases, with 16 bases remaining between them. Germline values: CDR1 SGHVS, CDR2 FQNEAQ. The CDR3 DNA is TGTGCCAGCAGCGGGCTCAGGGGAAGAGGCAATCAGCCCCAGCATTTT. Protein: CASSGLRGRGNQPQHF.

The chain employs TRBV6-6 and TRBJ1-2; the match to TRBD1 covers 7 bases. The CDR3 totals 16 residues. CDR1 is MNHNY, CDR2 SVGAGI, per germline (reference sequence). Losses at the gene ends were 7 bases for V and 7 bases for J; bases not matched to a gene: 18. In nucleotides, the CDR3 is TGTGCCAGCACCACTCACGCAGAGACAGGGCACTCTGGCTACACCTTC. As protein: CASTTHAETGHSGYTF.